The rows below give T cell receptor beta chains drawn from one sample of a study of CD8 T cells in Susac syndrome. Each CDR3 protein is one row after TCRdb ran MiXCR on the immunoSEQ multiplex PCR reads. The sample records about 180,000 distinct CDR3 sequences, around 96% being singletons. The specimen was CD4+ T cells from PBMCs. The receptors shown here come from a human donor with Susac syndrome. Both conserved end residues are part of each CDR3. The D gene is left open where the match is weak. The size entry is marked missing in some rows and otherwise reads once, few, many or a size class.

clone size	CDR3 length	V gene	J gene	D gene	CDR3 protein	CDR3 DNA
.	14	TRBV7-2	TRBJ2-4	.	CASSPPPGRGIQYF	TGTGCCAGCAGCCCGCCTCCAGGGCGGGGCATTCAGTACTTC
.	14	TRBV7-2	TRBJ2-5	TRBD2	CASSTGLKQETQYF	TGTGCCAGCAGCACGGGACTAAAACAAGAGACCCAGTACTTC
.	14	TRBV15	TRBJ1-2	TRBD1	CATSGHDRGNGYTF	TGTGCCACCAGCGGTCACGACAGGGGTAATGGCTACACCTTC
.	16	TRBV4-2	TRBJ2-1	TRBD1	CASSQDGDRGINEQFF	TGTGCCAGCAGCCAAGATGGTGACAGGGGGATCAATGAGCAGTTCTTC
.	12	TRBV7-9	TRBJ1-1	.	CASSLAPTEAFF	TGTGCCAGCAGCCTGGCCCCGACTGAAGCTTTCTTT
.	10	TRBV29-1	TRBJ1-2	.	CSVEYNGYTF	TGCAGCGTTGAATATAATGGCTACACCTTC
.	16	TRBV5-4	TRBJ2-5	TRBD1	CASSLWSGQGQETQYF	TGTGCCAGCAGCTTGTGGTCGGGACAGGGACAAGAGACCCAGTACTTC
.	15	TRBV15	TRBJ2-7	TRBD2	CATSREGLGFYEQYF	TGTGCCACCAGCAGAGAGGGACTAGGATTCTACGAGCAGTACTTC
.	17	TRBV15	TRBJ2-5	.	CATSRDGSGFREETQYF	TGTGCCACCAGCAGAGACGGGTCAGGGTTTAGGGAAGAGACCCAGTACTTC
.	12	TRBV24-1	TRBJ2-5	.	CATQGRGETQYF	TGTGCCACCCAAGGGAGGGGGGAGACCCAGTACTTC
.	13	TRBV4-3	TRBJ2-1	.	CASSQDVGVEQFF	TGCGCCAGCAGCCAAGATGTGGGGGTTGAGCAGTTCTTC
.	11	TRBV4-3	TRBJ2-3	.	CASSPRRAAYF	TGCGCCAGCAGCCCGCGAAGGGCAGCGTATTTT
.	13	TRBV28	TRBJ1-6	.	CASNRVDNSPLHF	TGTGCCAGCAACAGGGTTGATAATTCACCCCTCCACTTT
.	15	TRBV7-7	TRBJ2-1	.	CASSLAEGLNNEQFF	TGTGCTAGCAGCTTAGCCGAGGGGCTTAACAATGAGCAGTTCTTC
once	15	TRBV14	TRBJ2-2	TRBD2	CASSLQAGATGELFF	TGTGCCAGCAGCCTCCAAGCGGGAGCCACCGGGGAGCTGTTTTTT
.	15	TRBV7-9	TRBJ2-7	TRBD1	CASSASVTVTGGQYF	TGTGCCAGCAGCGCCAGCGTGACAGTCACAGGGGGGCAGTACTTC
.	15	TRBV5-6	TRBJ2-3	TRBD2	CASSLIAGGSDTQYF	TGTGCCAGCAGCTTGATCGCGGGGGGGTCAGATACGCAGTATTTT
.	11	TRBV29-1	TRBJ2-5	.	CSVEAAGTQYF	TGCAGCGTTGAGGCCGCGGGGACCCAGTACTTC
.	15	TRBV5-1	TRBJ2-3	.	CASSLVAGSTDTQYF	TGCGCCAGCAGCTTGGTGGCGGGGAGCACAGATACGCAGTATTTT
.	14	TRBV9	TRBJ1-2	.	CASSVGADSYGYTF	TGTGCCAGCAGCGTAGGAGCGGACAGCTATGGCTACACCTTC
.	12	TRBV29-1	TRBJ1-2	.	CSVDGRDYGYTF	TGCAGCGTTGACGGCAGGGACTATGGCTACACCTTC
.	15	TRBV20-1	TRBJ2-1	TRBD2	CSARGPLAGWNEQFF	TGCAGTGCTAGGGGTCCGCTAGCGGGATGGAATGAGCAGTTCTTC
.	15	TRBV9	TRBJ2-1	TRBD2	CASSSRTSGGNEQFF	TGTGCCAGCAGCTCACGGACTAGCGGGGGGAATGAGCAGTTCTTC
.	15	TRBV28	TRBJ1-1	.	CASSLLSGPNTEAFF	TGTGCCAGCAGTTTATTGTCGGGCCCGAACACTGAAGCTTTCTTT
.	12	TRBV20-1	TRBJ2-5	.	CSARVFQETQYF	TGCAGTGCTAGGGTCTTTCAAGAGACCCAGTACTTC
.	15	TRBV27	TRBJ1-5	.	CASSSLGSSNQPQHF	TGTGCCAGCAGTTCCCTCGGATCCAGCAATCAGCCCCAGCATTTT
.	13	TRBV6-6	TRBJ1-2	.	CAIALGGAYGYTF	TGTGCCATTGCCCTCGGGGGCGCCTATGGCTACACCTTC
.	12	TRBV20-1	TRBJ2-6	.	CSAIQGANVLTF	TGCAGTGCAATCCAGGGGGCCAACGTCCTGACTTTC
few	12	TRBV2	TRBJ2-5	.	CASNRRGETQYF	TGTGCCAGCAACCGGAGGGGAGAGACCCAGTACTTC
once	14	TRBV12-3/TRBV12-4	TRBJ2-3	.	CASAVAFGTDTQYF	TGTGCCAGCGCCGTAGCGTTCGGCACAGATACGCAGTATTTT
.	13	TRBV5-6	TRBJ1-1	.	CASSSGVGPEAFF	TGTGCCAGCAGCTCGGGTGTAGGGCCTGAAGCTTTCTTT
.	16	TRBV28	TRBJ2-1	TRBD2	CASSLRSLGLADEQFF	TGTGCCAGCAGTTTACGGAGCCTCGGACTAGCGGATGAGCAGTTCTTC
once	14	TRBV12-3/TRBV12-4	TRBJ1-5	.	CASSLNRSNQPQHF	TGTGCCAGCAGTTTAAACAGGAGCAATCAGCCCCAGCATTTT
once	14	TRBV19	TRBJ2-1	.	CASSPTASYNEQFF	TGTGCCAGTAGTCCCACGGCCTCGTACAATGAGCAGTTCTTC
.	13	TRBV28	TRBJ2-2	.	CASGRENTGELFF	TGTGCCAGCGGGCGGGAGAACACCGGGGAGCTGTTTTTT
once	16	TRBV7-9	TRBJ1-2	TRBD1	CASSSRDRGPYEGYTF	TGTGCCAGCAGCAGCCGGGACAGGGGTCCCTATGAAGGCTACACCTTC
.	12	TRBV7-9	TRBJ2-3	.	CARGGSTDTQYF	TGTGCCAGAGGGGGAAGCACAGATACGCAGTATTTT
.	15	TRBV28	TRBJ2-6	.	CASRLQESGANVLTF	TGTGCCAGCAGACTCCAGGAAAGTGGGGCCAACGTCCTGACTTTC
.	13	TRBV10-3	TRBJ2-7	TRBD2	CAITGAGGYEQYF	TGTGCCATCACGGGCGCGGGGGGCTACGAGCAGTACTTC
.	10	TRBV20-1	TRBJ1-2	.	CSARVSTYTF	TGCAGTGCCAGGGTGTCTACCTACACCTTC
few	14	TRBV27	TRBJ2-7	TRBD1	CASSLGQGAYEQYF	TGTGCCAGCAGTTTGGGACAGGGGGCCTACGAGCAGTACTTC
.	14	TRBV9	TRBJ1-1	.	CASSVVGENTEAFF	TGTGCCAGCAGCGTAGTAGGGGAGAACACTGAAGCTTTCTTT
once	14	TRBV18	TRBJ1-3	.	CASSLVGSGNTIYF	TGTGCCAGCTCACTCGTCGGGTCTGGAAACACCATATATTTT
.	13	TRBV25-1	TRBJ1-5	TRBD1	CASSGAQGEPQHF	TGTGCCAGCAGTGGCGCCCAGGGGGAGCCCCAGCATTTT
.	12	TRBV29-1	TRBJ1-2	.	CSVREGIYGYTF	TGCAGCGTTCGGGAGGGGATCTATGGCTACACCTTC
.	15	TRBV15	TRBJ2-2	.	CATSRTSGSAGELFF	TGTGCCACCAGCAGAACCTCGGGGAGCGCCGGGGAGCTGTTTTTT
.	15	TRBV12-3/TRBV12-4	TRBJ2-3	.	CASSFFGLLTDTQYF	TGTGCCAGCAGTTTTTTCGGTCTCCTCACAGATACGCAGTATTTT
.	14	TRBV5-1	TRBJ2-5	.	CASSLQGLQETQYF	TGCGCCAGCAGCTTGCAGGGACTCCAAGAGACCCAGTACTTC
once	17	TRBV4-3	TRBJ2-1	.	CASSQDQVPSSYNEQFF	TGCGCCAGCAGCCAAGATCAGGTCCCTAGCTCCTACAATGAGCAGTTCTTC
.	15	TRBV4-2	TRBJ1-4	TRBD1	CASSQGGQGDEKLFF	TGTGCCAGCAGCCAAGGCGGACAGGGCGATGAAAAACTGTTTTTT
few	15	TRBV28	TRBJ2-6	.	CASSRDSSGANVLTF	TGTGCCAGTAGTCGTGACAGTTCTGGGGCCAACGTCCTGACTTTC
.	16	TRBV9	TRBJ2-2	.	CASSVYGVGDTGELFF	TGTGCCAGCAGCGTGTACGGGGTCGGGGACACCGGGGAGCTGTTTTTT
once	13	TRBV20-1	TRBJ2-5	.	CSARVGGQETQYF	TGCAGTGCTAGAGTCGGAGGACAAGAGACCCAGTACTTC
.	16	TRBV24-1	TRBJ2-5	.	CATSDSTPGDQETQYF	TGTGCCACCAGTGATTCCACTCCGGGAGACCAAGAGACCCAGTACTTC
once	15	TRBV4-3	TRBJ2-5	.	CASSQGGRQGQTQYF	TGCGCCAGCAGCCAAGGAGGGCGGCAGGGCCAGACCCAGTACTTC
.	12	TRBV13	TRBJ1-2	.	CASSPRGYGYTF	TGTGCCAGCAGCCCTCGGGGCTATGGCTACACCTTC
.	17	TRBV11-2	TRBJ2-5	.	CASSLRLSSTLQETQYF	TGTGCCAGCAGCCTCCGGTTGAGCAGTACGTTACAAGAGACCCAGTACTTC
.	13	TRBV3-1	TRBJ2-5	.	CASSQGMVETQYF	TGTGCCAGCAGCCAAGGCATGGTTGAGACCCAGTACTTC
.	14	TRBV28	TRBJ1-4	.	CASSPGQPNEKLFF	TGTGCCAGCAGTCCCGGACAGCCTAATGAAAAACTGTTTTTT
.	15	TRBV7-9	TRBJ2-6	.	CAGQGSLSGANVLTF	TGTGCCGGGCAGGGATCCCTCTCTGGGGCCAACGTCCTGACTTTC